Included here is one T cell receptor beta chain sequence, with context. No antigen is known for it. Profiling relied on immunoSEQ multiplex PCR, and the TCRdb table lists in-frame clones only, not all of them. The data hold 40,000 to 55,000 clones, with around 82% observed a single time. The data were obtained in a study of OX40 agonist ivuxolimab in advanced cancers. Study-wide findings and caveats: What antigens the expanded peripheral T cells recognized was never established.

This CDR3 comprises 14 residues. J was trimmed by 2 bases and V by 4 bases; bases with no gene match: 5. Germline lookup yields CDR1 SGDLS and CDR2 YYNGEE. The material was CD4+ or CD8+ T cells sorted from blood, obtained in a trial of the OX40 agonist ivuxolimab. The receptor was derived from an adult with an advanced solid tumor such as melanoma, head and neck, liver or kidney cancer. This rearrangement joins TRBV9 to TRBJ2-7; 8 nucleotides match TRBD2. The CDR3 DNA is TGTGCCAGCAGCAGGACTAGCAGGGCCTACGAGCAGTACTTC. Translated: CASSRTSRAYEQYF.